The 20 T cell receptor beta chains reported below all come from one sample, sequenced in a study of blood T cell repertoires in COVID-19. The assay was immunoSEQ multiplex PCR, and TCRdb's table has in-frame clones only and misses some. This table has under 100,000 clones, approximately 81% appearing once. Input material: peripheral blood. The receptors originated from a man of 80 years or more with active or convalescent COVID-19.

This clone has just one count. This chain joins TRBV5-6 and TRBJ1-2; possible D gene TRBD1, 6 bases. Germline assignment: CDR1 SGHDT and CDR2 YYEEEE. The CDR3 has 16 amino acids. The V gene lost 0 bases and the J gene lost 3 bases, with 15 bases spanning the gap. The CDR3 region is CASSLGQGKADYGYTF. DNA of the CDR3: TGTGCCAGCAGCTTGGGGCAGGGGAAGGCGGACTATGGCTACACCTTC. The variable domain in full, completed from reference TRBV5-6 and TRBJ1-2, reads DAGVTQSPTHLIKTRGQQVTLRCSPKSGHDTVSWYQQALGQGPQFIFQYYEEEERQRGNFPDRFSGHQFPNYSSELNVNALLLGDSALYLCASSLGQGKADYGYTFGSGTRLTVV.

This sequence joins TRBV9 and TRBJ2-3; 7 nucleotides align to TRBD1. CDR3 length equals 16 residues. V dropped 3 bases and J dropped 2; count of bases not matched to a gene: 9. Germline V gene data show CDR1 as SGDLS and CDR2 as YYNGEE. The CDR3 protein is CASSERKGASTDTQYF. CDR3 in DNA: TGTGCCAGCAGCGAGAGAAAGGGGGCCTCCACAGATACGCAGTATTTT.

The rearrangement uses TRBV5-8 and TRBJ1-4; 9 bases fit TRBD1. In germline, CDR1 is SGHTS, CDR2 YDEGEE. This CDR3 has 15 amino acids. The V segment lost 4 bases and the J segment 7 bases; nucleotides outside the gene matches: 8. The CDR3: CASSPGTGTGEKLFF. The CDR3 DNA reads TGTGCCAGCAGCCCGGGGACAGGGACGGGTGAAAAACTGTTTTTT.

As DNA, the CDR3 is TGTGCCACCAGTGACACTAACCCCCGGGACAGCCTCACAGATACGCAGTATTTT. Its protein product is CATSDTNPRDSLTDTQYF. The gene calls are TRBV24-1 and TRBJ2-3, with 7 bases that match TRBD1. This CDR3 has 18 amino acids. After removal of 4 bases from V and 2 bases from J, the junction contained 14 bases not matched to a gene. Germline CDR1 is KGHDR and CDR2 is SFDVKD.

The V gene is TRBV28, the J gene TRBJ2-7; perhaps TRBD1 as D (6 bases). The V end was cut by 6 bases, the J end by 4 bases, with 16 bases between. The V gene's germline CDR1 is MDHEN and CDR2 SYDVKM. CDR3 length equals 14 residues. The CDR3, as DNA: TGTGCCAGCAGAGAACAGGGTAACCTATACGAGCAGTACTTC. It encodes CASREQGNLYEQYF.

The chain links TRBV10-1 to TRBJ2-7, with D perhaps TRBD2 (6 bases). V was cut by 5 bases and J by 2 bases, with 19 bases left in between. There are 16 residues in the CDR3. The germline CDR1 and CDR2 sequences are WNHNN and SYGVQD (reference sequence). The CDR3 DNA follows: TGCGCCAGCAGTCCAAGACCGGGACTCAGGGCCTACGAGCAGTACTTC. Translation gives CASSPRPGLRAYEQYF.

V usage is TRBV3-1 (or the pseudogene TRBV3-2) and J usage is TRBJ2-7; 9 positions agree with TRBD1. V dropped 1 base and J dropped 4; count of bases not matched to a gene: 5. Per germline, CDR1 LGHDT and CDR2 YNNKEL (reference sequence). The CDR3 runs 15 residues. The CDR3 reads CASSQVTGGQYEQYF. The DNA for the CDR3 is TGTGCCAGCAGCCAAGTGACAGGGGGACAATACGAGCAGTACTTC.

This chain connects TRBV19 to TRBJ2-7; the D gene is possibly TRBD2 (6 bases). Trimming pared 4 bases from V and 6 bases from J, leaving 19 bases between. This CDR3 has 15 amino acids. Germline CDR1 and CDR2: LNHDA and SQIVND (reference sequence). CDR3 nucleotide sequence: TGTGCCAGTAGTACGGGACTGGGAGTTATGGGCGAGCAGTACTTC. It translates to CASSTGLGVMGEQYF.

The CDR3 DNA reads TGTGCCAGCTCCCCGACAGGCAATGCAGATGGCTACACCTTC. Amino acid sequence: CASSPTGNADGYTF. The V and J genes are TRBV18 and TRBJ1-2; weak D call: TRBD1 (6 bases). The V gene lost 6 bases and the J gene lost 6 bases, with 17 bases spanning the gap. CDR3 length: 14 residues. Germline CDR1 and CDR2: KGHSH and LQKENI.

This clone was counted a single time. V and J are TRBV24-1 and TRBJ2-2; unclear D gene. This CDR3 comprises 13 residues. Trimming took 4 bases from V and 4 from J, leaving 6 bases between them. The germline V gene encodes CDR1 KGHDR and CDR2 SFDVKD. The CDR3 bases are TGTGCCACCAGTGAAACGGGCACCGGGGAGCTGTTTTTT. Its protein is CATSETGTGELFF.

V and J are TRBV5-5 and TRBJ1-2; a possible D gene is TRBD1 (5 bases). The length of the CDR3 is 15 residues. Per the germline V gene, CDR1 is SGHKS and CDR2 is YYEKEE (reference sequence). Deletions cut 3 bases from V and 2 bases from J, with 14 bases between. CDR3 sequence (DNA): TGTGCCAGCAGCTCGTCGGGGACTGGAAACTATGGCTACACCTTC. Translating it yields CASSSSGTGNYGYTF. Supplemented by reference TRBV5-5 and TRBJ1-2, the full variable domain reads DAGVTQSPTHLIKTRGQQVTLRCSPISGHKSVSWYQQVLGQGPQFIFQYYEKEERGRGNFPDRFSARQFPNYSSELNVNALLLGDSALYLCASSSSGTGNYGYTFGSGTRLTVV.

The rearrangement uses TRBV12-3 or TRBV12-4 and TRBJ1-2; TRBD1 aligns across 8 bases. This CDR3 has 13 amino acids. J lost 5 bases, V lost 8 bases, and 7 bases had no gene match. The CDR3 bases are TGTGCCAGCGCACCAGGGGGCGGGTATGGCTACACCTTC. Its translation: CASAPGGGYGYTF.

The chain has TRBV7-8 and TRBJ1-5; 7 nucleotides match TRBD1. Trimming at V came to 0 bases and at J to 1 base, leaving 6 bases not matched to a gene. CDR3 length: 17 residues. Per germline, CDR1 SGHVS and CDR2 FQNEAQ. CDR3 in amino acids: CASSLADRAVSNQPQHF. The CDR3 coding sequence is TGTGCCAGCAGCTTAGCCGACAGGGCAGTCAGCAATCAGCCCCAGCATTTT.

This sequence joins TRBV10-2 and TRBJ1-2; 10 bases line up with TRBD1. Germline-derived CDR1 and CDR2 are WSHSY and SAAADI. V was clipped by 7 bases and J by 7 bases; unmatched bases: 6. The CDR3 runs 13 residues. The DNA of the CDR3 is TGCGCCAGCAACCGGGACAGGGGAGGTGGCTACACCTTC. As protein: CASNRDRGGGYTF.

This clone has more than one count but fewer than ten. The chain employs TRBV5-4 and TRBJ2-4; perhaps TRBD1 as D (5 bases). Germline-derived CDR1 and CDR2 are SGHNT and YYREEE (reference sequence). Between the trimmed V and J ends, which lost 2 bases and 2 bases, there was a span of 14 bases. The length of the CDR3 is 16 residues. The chain's CDR3 is CASSFQGEASKNIQYF. For the CDR3, the DNA is TGTGCCAGCAGCTTCCAGGGTGAGGCGTCCAAAAACATTCAGTACTTC.

The chain employs TRBV5-1 and TRBJ2-7; D is possibly TRBD2 (5 bases). V gave up 4 bases and J gave up 5 bases, with 13 bases separating them. The germline V gene has CDR1 SGHRS and CDR2 YFSETQ. CDR3 length: 13 amino acids. The CDR3 is CASSILGDNEQYF. CDR3 nucleotide sequence: TGCGCCAGCAGCATACTGGGAGACAACGAGCAGTACTTC.

The chain links TRBV3-1 (or the pseudogene TRBV3-2) to TRBJ2-3, with D maybe TRBD1 (6 bases). V gave up 0 bases and J gave up 4 bases, with 8 bases separating them. The CDR3 contains 14 residues. The germline gives CDR1 LGHDT, CDR2 YNNKEL (reference sequence). The CDR3 reads CASSQEAGADTQYF. CDR3 nucleotide sequence: TGTGCCAGCAGCCAAGAGGCAGGGGCAGATACGCAGTATTTT.

The rearrangement joins TRBV10-3 to TRBJ1-6; maybe TRBD1 (6 bases). V lost 3 bases and J lost 3, with 12 bases in between. The germline V gene has CDR1 ENHRY and CDR2 SYGVKD. This CDR3 is 16 amino acids long. The CDR3 DNA follows: TGTGCCATCAGTGAAGGCAGGGGAGACTATAATTCACCCCTCCACTTT. It encodes CAISEGRGDYNSPLHF.

The chain combines TRBV3-1 (or the pseudogene TRBV3-2) with TRBJ1-2, with D perhaps TRBD1 (6 bases). The ends were cut back, 4 bases at V and 2 bases at J, with 14 bases in the middle. This CDR3 is 15 amino acids long. CDR1 is LGHDT and CDR2 is YNNKEL in the germline V gene (reference sequence). This CDR3 is CASSPSGQRNYGYTF. CDR3 sequence (DNA): TGTGCCAGCAGCCCCTCAGGACAGCGAAACTATGGCTACACCTTC.

The rearrangement uses TRBV15 and TRBJ1-5, with 7 bases matching TRBD1. The CDR3 contains 16 residues. Germline V gene lookup returns CDR1 LNHNV and CDR2 YYDKDF (reference sequence). V was clipped by 9 bases and J by 3 bases; unmatched bases: 14. CDR3 residues: CATKNRGGYLNQPQHF. The DNA of the CDR3 is TGTGCCACAAAGAACAGGGGTGGGTATCTCAATCAGCCCCAGCATTTT.